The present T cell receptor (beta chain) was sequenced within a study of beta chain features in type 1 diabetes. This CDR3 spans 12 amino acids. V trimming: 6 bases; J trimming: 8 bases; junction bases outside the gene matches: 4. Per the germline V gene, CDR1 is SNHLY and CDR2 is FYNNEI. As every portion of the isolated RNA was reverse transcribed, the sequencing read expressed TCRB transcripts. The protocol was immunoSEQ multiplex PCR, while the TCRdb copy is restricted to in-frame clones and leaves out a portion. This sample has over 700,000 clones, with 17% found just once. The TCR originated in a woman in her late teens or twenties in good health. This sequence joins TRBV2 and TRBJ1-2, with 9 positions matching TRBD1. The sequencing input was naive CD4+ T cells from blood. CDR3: CASSQGTGGYTF. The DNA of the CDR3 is TGTGCCAGCAGCCAAGGGACAGGGGGCTACACCTTC.